A single sample gave rise to the 22 T cell receptor beta chains below, sequenced in a study of ipilimumab plus nivolumab after autologous stem cell transplantation. Data came from immunoSEQ multiplex PCR; TCRdb stores just in-frame clones and leaves some out. The repertoire includes about 920 clones, nearly 75% of them detected once, and 10% to 15% sits in the top ten. The starting material was PBMCs, obtained in a trial of ipilimumab plus nivolumab as post-transplant consolidation. The source of these receptors is a male donor with primary mediastinal lymphoma.

There are a few counts of this clone. V usage is TRBV7-2 and J usage is TRBJ2-3; D remains unclear. Germline assignment: CDR1 SGHTA and CDR2 FQGNSA. This CDR3 is built from 14 residues. The V and J ends lost 1 base and 3 bases respectively, with 8 bases between them. CDR3 coding DNA: TGTGCCAGCAGCTTAGGGGTTAGTACAGATACGCAGTATTTT. This encodes CASSLGVSTDTQYF.

The chain joins TRBV7-8 to TRBJ1-1; no clear D gene. The germline V gene has CDR1 SGHVS and CDR2 FQNEAQ. The CDR3 loop spans 12 amino acids. Deletions cut 5 bases from V and 10 bases from J, with 14 bases between. CDR3 nucleotide sequence: TGTGCCAGCAGCCCTTTGGCTGCCTTAGCTTTCTTT. It yields the protein CASSPLAALAFF.

V and J are TRBV2 and TRBJ2-3; 9 bases agree with TRBD2. From germline, CDR1 is SNHLY and CDR2 FYNNEI. The CDR3 runs to 16 residues. V dropped 6 bases and J dropped 6; count of bases not matched to a gene: 13. CDR3: CASRAAGGRMDDTQYF. The CDR3 DNA sequence: TGTGCCAGCAGGGCCGCGGGGGGGCGTATGGATGATACGCAGTATTTT.

V usage is TRBV9 and J usage is TRBJ1-3; the D is unclear. Germline assignment: CDR1 SGDLS and CDR2 YYNGEE. V was cut by 0 bases and J by 4 bases, with 11 bases left in between. The CDR3 consists of 15 residues. Written as DNA, the CDR3 is TGTGCCAGCAGCGTAGAGGGTTCTGGGGGAAACACCATATATTTT. It is translated as CASSVEGSGGNTIYF.

A few counts support this clone. This rearrangement joins TRBV10-3 to TRBJ1-6, with D unclear. V gave up 3 bases and J gave up 10 bases, with 16 bases separating them. CDR3 size: 15 residues. The germline CDR1 and CDR2 sequences are ENHRY and SYGVKD. Here the CDR3 DNA reads TGTGCCATCAGTGACCGGAACGCCGCGGGCTCACCCCTCCACTTT. Its translation: CAISDRNAAGSPLHF.

This clone was observed once. The chain couples TRBV7-9 to TRBJ2-1; perhaps D is TRBD1 or TRBD2 (5 bases each). The CDR3 is made up of 14 amino acids. The V and J ends lost 1 base and 7 bases respectively, with 11 bases between them. The V gene's germline CDR1 is SEHNR and CDR2 FQNEAQ (reference sequence). CDR3 region: CASSLVLGENEQFF. The CDR3 region has the DNA TGTGCCAGCAGCTTAGTTCTAGGGGAGAATGAGCAGTTCTTC.

The chain has TRBV5-5 and TRBJ2-7; D uncertain. There are 11 residues in the CDR3. Germline values: CDR1 SGHKS, CDR2 YYEKEE (reference sequence). Between the trimmed V and J ends, which lost 2 bases and 3 bases, there was a span of 3 bases. The CDR3, as DNA: TGTGCCAGCAGCTTTAGCTACGAGCAGTACTTC. Its protein product is CASSFSYEQYF.

The CDR3 DNA reads TGTGCCAGCAGCCGGACAGTCAATGAGCAGTTCTTC. Its translation is CASSRTVNEQFF. The V gene is TRBV5-6, the J gene TRBJ2-1, with D possibly matching TRBD1 (6 bases). Trimming pared 4 bases from V and 6 bases from J, leaving 8 bases between. The germline V gene has CDR1 SGHDT and CDR2 YYEEEE. This CDR3 contains 12 residues.

The chain joins TRBV7-9 to TRBJ2-2; 9 positions match TRBD2. The germline V gene has CDR1 SEHNR and CDR2 FQNEAQ (reference sequence). The V and J ends lost 5 bases and 5 bases, in that order; junction bases with no gene match: 12. CDR3 length: 17 amino acids. The CDR3: CASSPQGGLAVTGELFF. CDR3 nucleotide sequence: TGTGCCAGCAGCCCACAAGGGGGACTAGCTGTTACCGGGGAGCTGTTTTTT.

The V call is TRBV11-1, the J call TRBJ2-1; 13 nucleotides line up with TRBD2. The CDR3 spans 16 residues. J gave up 7 bases and V 5 bases, and 8 bases lay outside the gene matches. Germline values: CDR1 SGHAT, CDR2 FQDESV (reference sequence). CDR3 nucleotide sequence: TGTGCCAGCAGCCCCCCCGGGACTAGCGGGGTAAATGAGCAGTTCTTC. It codes for CASSPPGTSGVNEQFF. Complete variable domain (other parts from reference TRBV11-1 and TRBJ2-1): EAEVAQSPRYKITEKSQAVAFWCDPISGHATLYWYRQILGQGPELLVQFQDESVVDDSQLPKDRFSAERLKGVDSTLKIQPAELGDSAMYLCASSPPGTSGVNEQFFGPGTRLTVL.

About this clone itself: Other DNA sequences within the sample encode an identical CDR3. This sequence joins TRBV19 and TRBJ2-7; 8 nucleotides line up with TRBD2. V lost 5 bases and J lost 0; bases outside the gene matches: 9. This CDR3 comprises 16 residues. The V gene's germline CDR1 is LNHDA and CDR2 SQIVND (reference sequence). DNA for the CDR3: TGTGCCAGTAGTCCCAACGGGGGGGTGGACTCCTACGAGCAGTACTTC. Protein product: CASSPNGGVDSYEQYF. Drawing the rest from reference TRBV19 and TRBJ2-7, the complete variable domain is DGGITQSPKYLFRKEGQNVTLSCEQNLNHDAMYWYRQDPGQGLRLIYYSQIVNDFQKGDIAEGYSVSREKKESFPLTVTSAQKNPTAFYLCASSPNGGVDSYEQYFGPGTRLTVT.

This clone was seen a few times. V gene TRBV6-1 combines with J gene TRBJ1-2; D uncertain. There are 13 residues in the CDR3. Looked up from germline, CDR1 is MNHNS and CDR2 is SASEGT. V was shortened by 5 bases and J by 4 bases, with 11 bases between the two germline ends. CDR3 bases: TGTGCCAGCAGTTGGGCGGAATCCTATGGCTACACCTTC. This encodes CASSWAESYGYTF.

The chain is built from TRBV29-1 and TRBJ2-1, with TRBD2 matching over 9 bases. CDR3 length: 17 residues. With 1 base clipped from V and 5 bases from J, the junction kept 12 bases outside the gene matches. The germline V gene encodes CDR1 SQVTM and CDR2 ANQGSEA. Here the CDR3 DNA reads TGCAGCGTTGAAGCCCGCGTCGAAGCGGGGGGACACAATGAGCAGTTCTTC. Translated: CSVEARVEAGGHNEQFF.

V and J are TRBV6-6 and TRBJ2-7; no reliable D call. The CDR3 covers 15 residues. Germline loops: CDR1 MNHNY, CDR2 SVGAGI (reference sequence). V lost 0 bases, J lost 6 bases, and 15 bases lay in between. This chain's CDR3 is CASSYSTGNLGEQYF. The CDR3, as DNA: TGTGCCAGCAGTTACTCGACCGGAAATCTCGGCGAGCAGTACTTC.

The chain carries TRBV27 and TRBJ1-4; possibly TRBD1 for D (5 bases). In germline, CDR1 is MNHEY, CDR2 SMNVEV (reference sequence). V dropped 6 bases and J dropped 7 bases, with 9 bases sitting between them. This CDR3 region has 12 residues. CDR3 bases: TGTGCCAGCAGCACTAGGGGTGAAAAACTGTTTTTT. As protein: CASSTRGEKLFF.

The CDR3 DNA sequence: TGCAGCGTTGATGGGGGTGGTGGGGCCAACGTCCTGACTTTC. Its translation is CSVDGGGGANVLTF. This rearrangement joins TRBV29-1 to TRBJ2-6; tentatively, D is TRBD1 or TRBD2 (5 bases each). V lost 3 bases and J lost 3, with 9 bases in between. Germline values: CDR1 SQVTM, CDR2 ANQGSEA. CDR3 length: 14 residues.

This clone was detected only a few times. The rearrangement uses TRBV7-9 and TRBJ2-7, with a tentative D call TRBD1 (6 bases). From germline, CDR1 is SEHNR and CDR2 FQNEAQ (reference sequence). This CDR3 region has 14 residues. The ends were cut back, 5 bases at V and 2 bases at J, with 13 bases in the middle. CDR3: CASSPEDRPYEQYF. The CDR3 DNA sequence: TGTGCCAGCAGCCCAGAGGACAGACCCTACGAGCAGTACTTC.

CDR3 DNA: TGTGCCAGCAGCACGGCCAGGCTAGCGGGCCAATCCTACGAGCAGTACTTC. Translating it yields CASSTARLAGQSYEQYF. The chain employs TRBV7-9 and TRBJ2-7; 8 nucleotides agree with TRBD2. CDR3 length: 17 residues. V trimming: 5 bases; J trimming: 1 base; junction bases outside the gene matches: 13. CDR1 and CDR2 (germline): SEHNR, FQNEAQ (reference sequence).

The chain has TRBV7-8 and TRBJ1-1; 7 nucleotides agree with TRBD1. Germline CDR1 and CDR2: SGHVS and FQNEAQ. V trimming: 4 bases; J trimming: 2 bases; junction bases outside the gene matches: 7. There are 15 residues in the CDR3. CDR3 sequence: CASSSQQGLNTEAFF. The CDR3 DNA reads as TGTGCCAGCAGCTCCCAACAGGGGCTTAACACTGAAGCTTTCTTT.

The chain combines TRBV7-8 with TRBJ1-1; unclear D gene. Germline loops: CDR1 SGHVS, CDR2 FQNEAQ. V shed 5 bases and J shed 8 bases, with 15 bases lying between them. This CDR3 contains 13 residues. The CDR3 bases are TGTGCCAGCAGCCTTTCTGGGAAAGGGGAAGCTTTCTTT. Its protein is CASSLSGKGEAFF.

The genes are TRBV5-1 and TRBJ2-5; D is uncertain. With 4 bases removed from V and 1 base from J, the gap between germline ends came to 14 bases. In germline, CDR1 is SGHRS, CDR2 YFSETQ. The CDR3 covers 15 residues. The CDR3 loop is CASSRLDGPQETQYF. The CDR3 region has the DNA TGCGCCAGCAGCCGACTGGACGGACCCCAAGAGACCCAGTACTTC.

The chain has TRBV6-4 and TRBJ2-2, with 9 bases identical to TRBD2. V gave up 7 bases and J gave up 5 bases; unmatched junction bases: 8. Germline CDR1 and CDR2: MRHNA and SNTAGT. The CDR3 consists of 15 residues. The CDR3 reads CASIRTSGGTGELFF. In nucleotides, the CDR3 is TGTGCCAGCATCCGAACGAGCGGGGGGACCGGGGAGCTGTTTTTT.